Shown below are 10 T cell receptor beta chains from a single sample sequenced in a study of shared clonotypes between healthy human individuals. Sequencing used immunoSEQ multiplex PCR; TCRdb keeps in-frame clones, though not all of them. The sample includes about 2.4 million clones, 93% seen only once; the top ten take 0.36%. Sequencing was performed on naive CD4+ T cells from PBMCs. This sample's subset: CD45RA+ positively selected. The receptors come from a man younger than 35 in good health. Some clones in this sample may be carry-over from other donors' samples.

V and J are TRBV5-1 and TRBJ1-4; D perhaps matches TRBD1 (5 bases). Germline lookup yields CDR1 SGHRS and CDR2 YFSETQ. V gave up 2 bases and J gave up 8 bases, with 13 bases separating them. This CDR3 has 14 residues. Here the CDR3 reads CASSLQDPEEKLFF. In DNA, the CDR3 is TGCGCCAGCAGCTTACAGGACCCTGAAGAAAAACTGTTTTTT.

V gene TRBV27 combines with J gene TRBJ2-1, with D maybe TRBD1 (7 bases). CDR1 and CDR2 (germline): MNHEY, SMNVEV (reference sequence). The CDR3 loop spans 16 amino acids. Deletions cut 2 bases from V and 7 bases from J, with 18 bases between. CDR3 coding DNA: TGTGCCAGCAGTTTACCACAATCGACAGGGAGGAATGAGCAGTTCTTC. This sequence encodes CASSLPQSTGRNEQFF.

V usage is TRBV29-1 and J usage is TRBJ1-6; D is perhaps TRBD1 (5 bases). The CDR3 runs 13 residues. Germline-derived CDR1 and CDR2 are SQVTM and ANQGSEA. V lost 7 bases to trimming and J lost 3 bases, with 10 bases between them. The CDR3 coding sequence is TGCAGCGCTCGGGACGGCTATAATTCACCCCTCCACTTT. The encoded protein is CSARDGYNSPLHF.

This clone was seen once. The CDR3 reads CASSTLGSGRWNEQYF. The CDR3 DNA follows: TGTGCCAGCAGTACCCTAGGTAGCGGGAGGTGGAACGAGCAGTACTTC. The chain uses TRBV28 and TRBJ2-7; TRBD2 matches at 10 bases. Germline lookup yields CDR1 MDHEN and CDR2 SYDVKM. The length of the CDR3 is 16 residues. V lost 5 bases, J lost 5 bases, and 12 bases stayed unmatched. The variable domain in full, with the rest retrieved from reference TRBV28 and TRBJ2-7, is DVKVTQSSRYLVKRTGEKVFLECVQDMDHENMFWYRQDPGLGLRLIYFSYDVKMKEKGDIPEGYSVSREKKERFSLILESASTNQTSMYLCASSTLGSGRWNEQYFGPGTRLTVT.

This clone appeared once. This chain uses TRBV5-8 with TRBJ2-7; 9 nucleotides agree with TRBD1. Germline V gives CDR1 SGHTS, CDR2 YDEGEE. The CDR3 is 15 residues long. V was clipped by 4 bases and J by 5 bases; unmatched bases: 10. The CDR3 sequence is CASSKMGQGFHEQYF. The CDR3 coding sequence is TGTGCCAGCAGCAAGATGGGACAGGGTTTTCACGAGCAGTACTTC. Based on the CDR3 plus reference TRBV5-8 and TRBJ2-7, the full variable domain is EAGVTQSPTHLIKTRGQQATLRCSPISGHTSVYWYQQALGLGLQFLLWYDEGEERNRGNFPPRFSGRQFPNYSSELNVNALELEDSALYLCASSKMGQGFHEQYFGPGTRLTVT.

The rearrangement joins TRBV10-3 to TRBJ1-2; tentative D call: TRBD1 (6 bases). V was trimmed by 5 bases and J by 8 bases, leaving 12 bases between them. The germline CDR1 and CDR2 sequences are ENHRY and SYGVKD. The CDR3 consists of 12 residues. CDR3 sequence: CAISSNQGGYTF. CDR3 bases: TGTGCCATCAGTTCTAACCAGGGGGGCTACACCTTC.

The rearrangement joins TRBV7-3 to TRBJ1-1, with D unclear. Germline loops: CDR1 SGHTA, CDR2 FQGTGA. Deletions cut 4 bases from V and 3 bases from J, with 9 bases between. The CDR3 is 13 residues long. The CDR3 sequence: CASSSSDHTEAFF. The CDR3 DNA is TGTGCCAGCAGCTCCTCCGACCACACTGAAGCTTTCTTT.

The chain is built from TRBV19 and TRBJ2-7, with a tentative D call TRBD1 (6 bases). The CDR3 is 14 residues long. V was shortened by 6 bases and J by 3 bases, with 15 bases between the two germline ends. Per the germline V gene, CDR1 is LNHDA and CDR2 is SQIVND (reference sequence). The CDR3 DNA reads as TGTGCCAGTAGGGGAAGAGGGGGTTTCTACGAGCAGTACTTC. The encoded protein is CASRGRGGFYEQYF. The variable domain in full, completed from reference TRBV19 and TRBJ2-7, reads DGGITQSPKYLFRKEGQNVTLSCEQNLNHDAMYWYRQDPGQGLRLIYYSQIVNDFQKGDIAEGYSVSREKKESFPLTVTSAQKNPTAFYLCASRGRGGFYEQYFGPGTRLTVT.

The chain employs TRBV19 and TRBJ2-2; D possibly uses TRBD1 or TRBD2 (6 bases each). Per germline, CDR1 LNHDA and CDR2 SQIVND (reference sequence). V was shortened by 9 bases and J by 2 bases, with 16 bases between the two germline ends. CDR3 length: 15 residues. The CDR3 nucleotides are TGTGCCAGCCAGCTCGGGGGCGGTAACACCGGGGAGCTGTTTTTT. Protein sequence: CASQLGGGNTGELFF.

On this clone: The same CDR3 is also encoded by other DNA sequences in this sample. The CDR3 region is CASSLGGRQPQHF. DNA for the CDR3: TGTGCCAGCAGCTTAGGGGGGCGTCAGCCCCAGCATTTT. The chain has TRBV11-2 and TRBJ1-5, with D perhaps matching TRBD1 (6 bases). Trimming removed 1 base from V and 6 bases from J, with 7 bases in between. Germline V lookup: CDR1 SGHAT, CDR2 FQNNGV. CDR3 length: 13 residues.